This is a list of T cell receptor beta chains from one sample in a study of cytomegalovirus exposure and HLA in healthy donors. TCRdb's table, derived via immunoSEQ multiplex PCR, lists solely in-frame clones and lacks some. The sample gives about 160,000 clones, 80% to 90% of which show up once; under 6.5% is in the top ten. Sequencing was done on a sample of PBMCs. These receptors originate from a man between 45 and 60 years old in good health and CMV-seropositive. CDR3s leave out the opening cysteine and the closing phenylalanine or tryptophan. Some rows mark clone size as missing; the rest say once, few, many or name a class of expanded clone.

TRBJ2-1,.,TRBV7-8,ASSLGGGGKLEQF
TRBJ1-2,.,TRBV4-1,ASSQENRVNYGYT
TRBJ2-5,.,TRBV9,ASSVDSGSGETQY
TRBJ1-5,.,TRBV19,ASSNTGGRGQPQH
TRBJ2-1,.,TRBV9,ASSAGTSRSEEQF
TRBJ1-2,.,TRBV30,ASQQGYDYGYT
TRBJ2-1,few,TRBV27,ASSFSTSNEQF
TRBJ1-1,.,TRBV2,ASSEGTGNLNTEAF
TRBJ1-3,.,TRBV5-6,ASSLLGVSGNTIY
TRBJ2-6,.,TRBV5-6,ASSLLTGGKKGANVLT
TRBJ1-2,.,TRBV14,ASRGAGYGYT
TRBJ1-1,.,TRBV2,ASSDLGGQMNTEAF
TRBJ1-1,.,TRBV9,ASSVYAGGDEAF
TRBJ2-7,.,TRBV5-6,ASSRGQDGEQY